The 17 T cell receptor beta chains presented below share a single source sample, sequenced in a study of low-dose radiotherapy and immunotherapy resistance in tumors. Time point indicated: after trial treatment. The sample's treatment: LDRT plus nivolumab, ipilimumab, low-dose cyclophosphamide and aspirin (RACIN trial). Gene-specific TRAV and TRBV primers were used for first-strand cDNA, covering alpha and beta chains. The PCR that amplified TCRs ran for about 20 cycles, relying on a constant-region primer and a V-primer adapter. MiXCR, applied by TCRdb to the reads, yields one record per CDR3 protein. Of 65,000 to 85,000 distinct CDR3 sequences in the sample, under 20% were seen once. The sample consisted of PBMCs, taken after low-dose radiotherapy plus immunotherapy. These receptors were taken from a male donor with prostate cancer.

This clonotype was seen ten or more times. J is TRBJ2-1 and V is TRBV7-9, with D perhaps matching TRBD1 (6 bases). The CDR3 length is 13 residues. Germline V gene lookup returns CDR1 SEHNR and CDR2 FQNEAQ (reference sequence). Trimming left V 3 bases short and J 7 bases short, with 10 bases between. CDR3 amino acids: CASSFDRMNEQFF. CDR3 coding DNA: TGTGCCAGCAGCTTCGACAGGATGAATGAGCAGTTCTTC.

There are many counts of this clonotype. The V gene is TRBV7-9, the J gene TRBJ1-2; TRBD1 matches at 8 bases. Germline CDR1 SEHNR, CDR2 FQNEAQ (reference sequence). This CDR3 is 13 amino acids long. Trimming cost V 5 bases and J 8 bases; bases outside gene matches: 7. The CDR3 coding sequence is TGTGCCAGCAGCCGCGACAGGGGCCGAGGCTACACCTTC. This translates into CASSRDRGRGYTF.

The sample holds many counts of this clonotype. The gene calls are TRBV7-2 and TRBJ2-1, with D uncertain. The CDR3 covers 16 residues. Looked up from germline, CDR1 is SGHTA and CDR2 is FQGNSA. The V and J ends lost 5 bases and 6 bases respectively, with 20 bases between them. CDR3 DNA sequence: TGTGCCAGCAGCCTGACCCCCGTCAGACCCCTCAATGAGCAGTTCTTC. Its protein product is CASSLTPVRPLNEQFF.

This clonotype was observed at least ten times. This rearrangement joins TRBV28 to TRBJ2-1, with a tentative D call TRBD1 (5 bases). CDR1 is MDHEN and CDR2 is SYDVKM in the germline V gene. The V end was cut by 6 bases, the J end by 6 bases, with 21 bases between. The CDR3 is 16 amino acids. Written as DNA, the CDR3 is TGTGCCAGCAGCCGCCAGGCAGGGAAGGGCCGCAATGAGCAGTTCTTC. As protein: CASSRQAGKGRNEQFF.

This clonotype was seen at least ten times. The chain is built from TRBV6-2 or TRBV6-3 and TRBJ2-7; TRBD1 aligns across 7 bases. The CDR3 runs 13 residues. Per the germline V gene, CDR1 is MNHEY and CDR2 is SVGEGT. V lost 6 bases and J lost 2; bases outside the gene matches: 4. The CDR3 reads CASRSGQAYEQYF. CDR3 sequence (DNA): TGTGCCAGCAGATCTGGACAGGCCTACGAGCAGTACTTC.

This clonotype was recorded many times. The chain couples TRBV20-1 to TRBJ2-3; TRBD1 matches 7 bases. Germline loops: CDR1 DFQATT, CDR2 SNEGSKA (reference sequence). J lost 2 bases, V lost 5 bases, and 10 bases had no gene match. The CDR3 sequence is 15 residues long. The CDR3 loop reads CSAPTAQGVTDTQYF. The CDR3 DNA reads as TGCAGTGCTCCCACCGCCCAGGGGGTCACAGATACGCAGTATTTT.

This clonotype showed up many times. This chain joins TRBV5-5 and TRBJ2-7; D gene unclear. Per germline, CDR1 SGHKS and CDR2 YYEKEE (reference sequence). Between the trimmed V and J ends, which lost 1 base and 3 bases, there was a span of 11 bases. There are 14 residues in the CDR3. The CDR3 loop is CASSLSRASYEQYF. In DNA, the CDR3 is TGTGCCAGCAGCTTGTCCCGGGCGAGCTACGAGCAGTACTTC.

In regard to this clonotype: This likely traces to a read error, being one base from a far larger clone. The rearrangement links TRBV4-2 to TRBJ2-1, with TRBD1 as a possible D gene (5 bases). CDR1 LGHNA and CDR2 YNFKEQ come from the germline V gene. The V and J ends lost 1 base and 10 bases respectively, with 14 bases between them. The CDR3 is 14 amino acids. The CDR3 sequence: CASSQASGAYEQFF. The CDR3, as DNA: TGTGCCAGCAGCCAAGCCTCTGGGGCCTACGAGCAGTTCTTC.

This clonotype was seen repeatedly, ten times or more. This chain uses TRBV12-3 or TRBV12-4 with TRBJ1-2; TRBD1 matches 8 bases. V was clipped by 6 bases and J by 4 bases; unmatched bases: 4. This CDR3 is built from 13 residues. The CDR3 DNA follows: TGTGCCAGCAGCCCCACAGGGGGCTATGGCTACACCTTC. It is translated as CASSPTGGYGYTF.

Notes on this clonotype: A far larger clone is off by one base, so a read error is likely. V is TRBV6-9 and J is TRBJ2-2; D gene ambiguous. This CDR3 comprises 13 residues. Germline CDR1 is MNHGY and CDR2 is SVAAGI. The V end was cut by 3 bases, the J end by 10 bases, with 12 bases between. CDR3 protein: CASSYSAFAELFF. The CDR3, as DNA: TGTGCCAGCAGTTACTCGGCGTTCGCGGAGCTGTTTTTT.

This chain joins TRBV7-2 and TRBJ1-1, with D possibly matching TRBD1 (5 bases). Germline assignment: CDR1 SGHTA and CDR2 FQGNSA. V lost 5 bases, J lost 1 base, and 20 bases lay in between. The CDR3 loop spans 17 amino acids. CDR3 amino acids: CASSTLWGELSNTEAFF. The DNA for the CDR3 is TGTGCCAGCAGCACTTTATGGGGGGAGCTCTCGAACACTGAAGCTTTCTTT.

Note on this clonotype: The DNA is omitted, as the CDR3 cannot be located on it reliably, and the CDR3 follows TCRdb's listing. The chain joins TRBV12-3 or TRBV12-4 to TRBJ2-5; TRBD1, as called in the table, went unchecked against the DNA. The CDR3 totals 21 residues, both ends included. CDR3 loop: CASTNQTSMYLCASALETQYF.

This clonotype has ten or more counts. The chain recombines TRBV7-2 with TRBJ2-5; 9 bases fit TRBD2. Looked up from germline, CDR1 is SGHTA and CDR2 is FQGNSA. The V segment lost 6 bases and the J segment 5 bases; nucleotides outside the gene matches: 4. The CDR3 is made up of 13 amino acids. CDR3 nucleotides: TGTGCCAGCAGTTCCGGGACTAGCGAGACCCAGTACTTC. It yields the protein CASSSGTSETQYF.

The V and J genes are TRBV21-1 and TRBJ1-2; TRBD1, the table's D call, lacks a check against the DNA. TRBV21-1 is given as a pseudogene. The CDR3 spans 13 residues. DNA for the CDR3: TGTGCCAGCAGCAAAGCTAACAGGGAAAAGGATACCTTC. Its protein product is CASSKANREKDTF.

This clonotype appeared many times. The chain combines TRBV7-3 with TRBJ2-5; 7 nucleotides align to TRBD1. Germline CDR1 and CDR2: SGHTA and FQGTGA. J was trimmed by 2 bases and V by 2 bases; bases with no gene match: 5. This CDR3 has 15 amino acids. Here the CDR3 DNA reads TGTGCCAGCAGCTTATGGACAGGCCAACAAGAGACCCAGTACTTC. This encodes CASSLWTGQQETQYF.

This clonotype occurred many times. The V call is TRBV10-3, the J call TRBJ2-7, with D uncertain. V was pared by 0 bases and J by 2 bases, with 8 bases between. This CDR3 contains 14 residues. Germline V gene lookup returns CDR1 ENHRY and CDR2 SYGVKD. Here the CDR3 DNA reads TGTGCCATCAGTGAGTCGAAGGCAACCTACGAGCAGTACTTC. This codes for CAISESKATYEQYF.

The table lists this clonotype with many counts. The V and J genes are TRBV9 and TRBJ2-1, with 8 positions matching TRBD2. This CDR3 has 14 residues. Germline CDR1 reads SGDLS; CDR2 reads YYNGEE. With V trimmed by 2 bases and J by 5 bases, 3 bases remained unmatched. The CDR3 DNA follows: TGTGCCAGCAGCGTCAGCGGGAGCCACAATGAGCAGTTCTTC. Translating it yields CASSVSGSHNEQFF.